These T cell receptor beta chains were read from a single sample in a study of blood T cells in healthy people across ages. TCRdb re-derived calls from the 5' RACE reads in MiXCR, one entry per CDR3 protein. The data hold fewer than 900,000 distinct CDR3 sequences, with roughly 50% observed a single time. Sequenced material: blood. The receptors here all came from a woman aged 55-70 years in good health. Each CDR3 is given with its conserved first and last residue. The order of the fields is clone size, D gene, CDR3 length, J gene, V gene, CDR3 DNA, CDR3 protein. D genes are given only for firm matches. For some rows the clone size is stated as once, few or many, or as a class when expanded; others skip it.

NA	NA	17	TRBJ2-6	TRBV7-2	TGTGCCAGCAGCTTAGGGGGCAGGCCCTCTGGGGCCAACGTCCTGACTTTC	CASSLGGRPSGANVLTF
NA	NA	14	TRBJ1-1	TRBV6-5	TGTGCCAGCAGTTACTCGAGAAGGGATCCTGAAGCTTTCTTT	CASSYSRRDPEAFF
NA	TRBD1	15	TRBJ1-2	TRBV7-8	TGTGCCAGCAGCTACCTGACAGGGAGGAACTATGGCTACACCTTC	CASSYLTGRNYGYTF
few	TRBD1	13	TRBJ2-7	TRBV29-1	TGCAGCGTTCGGACAGGAGGTTCCTACGAGCAGTACTTC	CSVRTGGSYEQYF
NA	NA	18	TRBJ1-2	TRBV29-1	TGCAGCGTTGAAGGCGCTTTTGGGGAGCAGGGGCGAACCTATGGCTACACCTTC	CSVEGAFGEQGRTYGYTF
NA	NA	15	TRBJ2-7	TRBV4-1	TGCGCCAGCAGCCAAGCCCCCCCGGGCTCCTACGAGCAGTACTTC	CASSQAPPGSYEQYF
NA	NA	15	TRBJ2-5	TRBV12-3/TRBV12-4	TGTGTCAGCAGTTTAGGCGGAGGGGATTACAATGAGCAGTACTTC	CVSSLGGGDYNEQYF
few	NA	13	TRBJ2-7	TRBV2	TGTGCCAGCGGTCGGGACACAAACTACGAGCAGTACTTC	CASGRDTNYEQYF
few	NA	14	TRBJ1-2	TRBV29-1	TGCAGCGTTGAAGTGATGGGTGGGTTAAGCGGCTACACCTTC	CSVEVMGGLSGYTF
NA	TRBD2	16	TRBJ2-7	TRBV7-9	TGTGCCAGCAGCCCGGGACTAGCGGGAGACGTTAACGAGCAGTACTTC	CASSPGLAGDVNEQYF
NA	TRBD2	16	TRBJ2-3	TRBV28	TGTGCCAGCAGTAATCGACTAGCGGGGAACACAGATACGCAGTATTTT	CASSNRLAGNTDTQYF
few	NA	12	TRBJ1-5	TRBV3-1	TGTGCCAGCAGCCAAGGGGTGGGGACCCAGCATTTT	CASSQGVGTQHF
NA	NA	17	TRBJ1-1	TRBV7-2	TGTGCCAGCAGCTTAGCATGGGGGAAGGGGTCTGACACTGAAGCTTTCTTT	CASSLAWGKGSDTEAFF
once	NA	15	TRBJ2-1	TRBV12-3/TRBV12-4	TGTGCCAGCAGACCGGGACGCAGAGCCTACAATGAGCAGTTCTTC	CASRPGRRAYNEQFF
few	TRBD1	13	TRBJ2-7	TRBV29-1	TGCAGCGTTCTAGGACAGGGGTCATACGAGCAGTACTTC	CSVLGQGSYEQYF
NA	NA	11	TRBJ2-1	TRBV12-3/TRBV12-4	TGTGCCAGCAGCCCGAGCAATGAGCAGTTCTTC	CASSPSNEQFF
few	NA	14	TRBJ1-2	TRBV7-2	TGTGCCAGCTCGTACCGGACGGCGAACTATGGCTACACCTTC	CASSYRTANYGYTF
NA	NA	13	TRBJ2-1	TRBV3-1	TGTGCCAGCAGCCCCGGACTGGTCTATGAGCAGTTCTTC	CASSPGLVYEQFF
NA	TRBD2	13	TRBJ2-7	TRBV12-3/TRBV12-4	TGTGCCACCAAGCGGGAGGGCCGCCACGAGCAGTACTTC	CATKREGRHEQYF
NA	NA	14	TRBJ2-5	TRBV27	TGTGCCAGCAGCCGCGGACTACACCAAGAGACCCAGTACTTC	CASSRGLHQETQYF
NA	NA	14	TRBJ2-5	TRBV7-9	TGTGCCAGCAGAATACAGGGCTTGCGAGAGACCCAGTACTTC	CASRIQGLRETQYF
NA	NA	14	TRBJ2-1	TRBV9	TGTGCCAGCAGCGCACATGACTCGGGGGAGACCCAGTTCTTC	CASSAHDSGETQFF
NA	NA	13	TRBJ2-7	TRBV28	TGTGCCAGCAGGGGCCGACGCTCCTACGAGCAGTACTTC	CASRGRRSYEQYF
few	NA	15	TRBJ2-1	TRBV6-5	TGTGCCAGCAGTTACATCGCGGAGAAGTACAATGAGCAGTTCTTC	CASSYIAEKYNEQFF
NA	TRBD2	18	TRBJ2-7	TRBV4-2	TGTGCCAGCAGCCAACGACGGAGTCTAGCGGGAGGACCCTACGAGCAGTACTTC	CASSQRRSLAGGPYEQYF
NA	NA	15	TRBJ2-2	TRBV7-2	TGTGCCAGCAGCTTAACAGGGAGGGATACCGGGGAGCTGTTTTTT	CASSLTGRDTGELFF